This T cell receptor beta chain was found in a study of breast tumors, draining lymph nodes, adjacent tissues. Study observations and caveats: Data fit most tumor T cells coming from lymph node, expanding in tumor. Compared with basal-like, luminal-like tumors shared significantly more repertoire with nontumor tissue. Tumor repertoires ranked between lymph nodes and nontumor tissue in diversity, with V and J gene preferences. Data only fit, rather than demonstrated, lymph node origin of most tumor T cells.

The CDR3 sequence is 15 residues long. V shed 6 bases and J shed 0 bases, with 15 bases lying between them. CDR1 is DFQATT, CDR2 SNEGSKA, per germline (reference sequence). Using its own MiXCR run on the multiplex PCR reads, TCRdb lists one record per CDR3 protein. This table holds roughly 100,000 distinct CDR3 sequences, around 30% found once. There are many counts of this clonotype. What it binds is not known. Axillary draining lymph nodes of breast cancer patients supplied the node samples. This sequence was found in a female donor with breast cancer. Some clones in this sample may be carry-over from other donors' samples. Sequencing was carried out using axillary lymph node tissue. The J gene is TRBJ1-3, the V gene TRBV20-1; D possibly corresponds to TRBD1 (6 bases). The DNA for the CDR3 is TGCAGTGCCAGGGAGGGGGGCTCCTCTGGAAACACCATATATTTT. Its translation: CSAREGGSSGNTIYF.